These 13 T cell receptor beta chains came from one sample sequenced in a study of T cells after yellow fever vaccination. TCRdb reanalysed the 5' RACE reads using MiXCR and keeps one entry per CDR3 protein. The sample lists tens of thousands of distinct CDR3 sequences; over 9.5% were seen once. Source: PBMCs, either bulk or a sorted T-cell subset (CD4+, CD8+, memory, or dextramer-sorted; not recorded which), taken about 2 weeks after the first yellow fever vaccination. Receptor source: a man between 18 and 29 years old who received the YFV17D yellow fever vaccine.

V is TRBV11-2 and J is TRBJ1-1, with 7 bases identical to TRBD1. The CDR3 consists of 12 residues. V shed 3 bases, J shed 5 bases, and the junction held 0 bases outside the gene matches. Germline CDR1 is SGHAT and CDR2 is FQNNGV. CDR3 sequence reads: CASSFRGTEAFF. For the CDR3, the DNA is TGTGCCAGCAGCTTCAGGGGGACTGAAGCTTTCTTT.

This clonotype was detected many times. The rearrangement joins TRBV10-3 to TRBJ2-1; TRBD1 is a possible D gene (5 bases). V lost 6 bases to trimming and J lost 7 bases, with 10 bases between them. The V gene's germline CDR1 is ENHRY and CDR2 SYGVKD. This CDR3 is built from 12 residues. The CDR3 DNA sequence: TGTGCCATCAGGTCGACAGATAATGAGCAGTTCTTC. It is translated as CAIRSTDNEQFF.

This clonotype was detected many times. This chain links TRBV7-2 with TRBJ2-2; 9 positions match TRBD2. The CDR3 is made up of 14 amino acids. V gave up 8 bases and J gave up 7 bases; unmatched junction bases: 8. Germline V gives CDR1 SGHTA, CDR2 FQGNSA. The DNA for the CDR3 is TGTGCCAGCCACCTAGCGGGGTATAGCGGGGAGCTGTTTTTT. Its translation is CASHLAGYSGELFF.

This clonotype was detected ten times or more. The genes are TRBV7-9 and TRBJ2-3, with 11 bases matching TRBD2. CDR1 is SEHNR, CDR2 FQNEAQ, per germline (reference sequence). The CDR3 length is 17 residues. Unmatched junction bases numbered 5, after V lost 3 bases and J lost 0 bases. The CDR3: CASSFTRLAGSTDTQYF. In DNA, the CDR3 is TGTGCCAGCAGCTTCACCCGACTAGCGGGAAGCACAGATACGCAGTATTTT.

The chain uses TRBV28 and TRBJ2-2, with D maybe TRBD2 (6 bases). V gave up 2 bases and J gave up 4 bases, with 11 bases separating them. CDR3 length: 15 residues. CDR1 and CDR2 (germline): MDHEN, SYDVKM. The CDR3 region has the DNA TGTGCCAGCAGTTTAGGGGGGATTGGCACCGGGGAGCTGTTTTTT. Amino acids: CASSLGGIGTGELFF.

This clonotype appeared many times. The chain joins TRBV28 to TRBJ1-1, with 7 bases lining up with TRBD1. From germline, CDR1 is MDHEN and CDR2 SYDVKM. With V trimmed by 6 bases and J by 1 base, 5 bases remained unmatched. The CDR3 extends over 14 amino acids. This CDR3 is CASRKGGTNTEAFF. CDR3 bases: TGTGCCAGCAGGAAAGGGGGCACGAACACTGAAGCTTTCTTT.

The rearrangement uses TRBV5-8 and TRBJ2-5; the D is unclear. CDR3 size: 13 residues. Trimming took 2 bases from V and 4 from J, leaving 9 bases between them. Germline values: CDR1 SGHTS, CDR2 YDEGEE. The CDR3 is CASSFGERETQYF. The CDR3 nucleotides are TGTGCCAGCAGCTTTGGGGAACGAGAGACCCAGTACTTC.

This clonotype was seen many times. The genes are TRBV4-1 and TRBJ2-3, with 9 nucleotides matching TRBD2. Germline values: CDR1 MGHRA, CDR2 YSYEKL. V lost 2 bases and J lost 2; bases outside the gene matches: 11. The CDR3 is made up of 18 amino acids. The CDR3 protein is CASSQLPGLASTTDTQYF. The CDR3 nucleotides are TGCGCCAGCAGCCAACTTCCGGGACTAGCATCCACCACAGATACGCAGTATTTT.

There are many counts of this clonotype. This chain links TRBV6-4 with TRBJ2-2; tentatively, D is TRBD1 (6 bases). Trimming took off 3 bases at V and 4 bases at J, with 6 bases between the two ends. Germline CDR1 reads MRHNA; CDR2 reads SNTAGT. This CDR3 comprises 13 residues. The CDR3 sequence: CASSEGATGELFF. As DNA, the CDR3 is TGTGCCAGCAGTGAGGGGGCCACCGGGGAGCTGTTTTTT.

This clonotype appeared many times. The V call is TRBV9, the J call TRBJ1-1; no definite D call. Trimming shortened V by 2 bases and J by 1 base, and 12 bases separated the two germline ends. CDR1 is SGDLS and CDR2 is YYNGEE in the germline V gene. The CDR3 sequence is 15 residues long. The CDR3 bases are TGTGCCAGCAGCGTGGACGGGCATGGGAACACTGAAGCTTTCTTT. Protein: CASSVDGHGNTEAFF.

This clonotype was counted ten times or more. This chain uses TRBV5-1 with TRBJ2-3; 13 positions match TRBD2. V lost 3 bases to trimming and J lost 4 bases; unmatched junction nucleotides: 8. CDR1 and CDR2 (germline): SGHRS, YFSETQ. The length of the CDR3 is 17 residues. CDR3 region: CASSSGLAGVKSDTQYF. Here the CDR3 DNA reads TGCGCCAGCAGCTCCGGACTAGCGGGGGTGAAGTCAGATACGCAGTATTTT.

This clonotype occurred many times. V and J are TRBV20-1 and TRBJ1-2; D is perhaps TRBD1 (6 bases). CDR1 and CDR2 (germline): DFQATT, SNEGSKA (reference sequence). The CDR3 runs 12 residues. Trimming left V 1 base short and J 6 bases short, with 9 bases between. The CDR3 is CSARGTADGYTF. The CDR3 DNA sequence: TGCAGTGCTAGAGGGACAGCTGATGGCTACACCTTC.

By share, this clonotype ranks as medium-sized. The V call is TRBV9, the J call TRBJ2-5, with 10 bases lining up with TRBD1. The germline CDR1 and CDR2 sequences are SGDLS and YYNGEE. Trimming at V came to 4 bases and at J to 9 bases, leaving 15 bases not matched to a gene. The CDR3 totals 16 residues. In DNA form, the CDR3 reads TGTGCCAGCAGCCCGGGACAGGGGTTTCTTACCGAGGCCCAGTACTTC. Its translation is CASSPGQGFLTEAQYF. Combining the CDR3 with reference TRBV9 and TRBJ2-5 gives the whole variable domain DSGVTQTPKHLITATGQRVTLRCSPRSGDLSVYWYQQSLDQGLQFLIQYYNGEERAKGNILERFSAQQFPDLHSELNLSSLELGDSALYFCASSPGQGFLTEAQYFGPGTRLLVL.